This T cell receptor (beta chain) is from a study of T cell responses to AZD1222 COVID-19 vaccine. As for this clone: Antigen unknown.

Assay: immunoSEQ multiplex PCR; the TCRdb copy retains only in-frame clones and omits some. Of 73,000 or so clones in the sample, about 91% were seen once. Findings and limits, study-wide: Recipients of two AZD1222 doses showed rising Spike-specific TCR breadth and depth.

The CDR3 is 13 residues long. From germline, CDR1 is SGDLS and CDR2 YYNGEE. With V trimmed by 3 bases and J by 10 bases, 4 bases remained unmatched. This chain links TRBV9 with TRBJ1-6, with TRBD1 matching over 7 bases. This clonotype originated in an adult in good health. The source was peripheral blood, collected on day 0 of AZD1222 vaccination. The CDR3 DNA sequence: TGTGCCAGCAGCGCCGACAGGGACTCACCCCTCCACTTT. It codes for CASSADRDSPLHF.